This T cell receptor beta chain was obtained from a study of Graves' ophthalmopathy and Graves' hyperthyroidism. Study-wide results and limits: The model forecast ophthalmopathy progression, reaching 60% to 71% sensitivity and about 75% specificity.

The CDR3 covers 13 residues. Trimming shortened V by 4 bases and J by 1 base, and 7 bases separated the two germline ends. Germline CDR1 MNHEY, CDR2 SVGEGT. The TCR beta CDR3 regions underwent amplification from RNA transcripts. The workflow started with a first-round RT-PCR run with HTBI primers and then moved on to a second-round multiplex PCR. TCRdb re-called the multiplex PCR reads through MiXCR, storing one row per CDR3 protein. The sample has about 14,000 distinct CDR3 sequences, approximately 49% seen once. Patients were excluded if they had other autoimmune diseases or uncontrolled infections, and likewise if pregnancy or lactation applied. The diagnostic workup employed clinical symptoms, serum thyroxine, TRAb, thyroid ultrasound and orbital computed tomography. This clonotype occurred many times. Antigen specificity is unknown.

The sequenced material came from peripheral blood. The chain joins TRBV6-2 or TRBV6-3 to TRBJ1-2; D is unresolved. The sequence was collected from a woman aged 30 to 39 with Graves' ophthalmopathy. CDR3: CASSLWINYGYTF. CDR3 nucleotides: TGTGCCAGCAGTTTGTGGATTAACTATGGCTACACCTTC.